The clone carrying this T cell receptor (beta chain) was recorded a few times. What it recognizes is unknown. The sample holds other DNA sequences that translate to the same CDR3. The data are from a study of cytomegalovirus exposure and HLA in healthy donors. General study findings and limits: For TCR beta chains, V- and J-gene trimming was later linked to a missense DCLRE1C variant. Most sequenced TCRs were rare (though some public TCRs occurred in many donors).

CDR1 is LGHNA and CDR2 is YSLEER in the germline V gene. V dropped 0 bases and J dropped 2 bases, with 9 bases sitting between them. The CDR3 contains 15 residues. At the time of sampling, donors were nominally healthy, though unrecorded immune exposures were likely. PCR primers comprised 60 Vbeta and 13 Jbeta primers. The method was immunoSEQ multiplex PCR; TCRdb's version includes in-frame clones alone and lacks a portion of them. The sample holds under 200,000 clones, about four fifths seen once. Sequenced material: PBMCs. This sequence joins TRBV4-3 and TRBJ2-3; a weak D match, TRBD2 (5 bases). This receptor was taken from a male donor in good health and CMV-seropositive. CDR3 DNA: TGCGCCAGCAGCCAAGAAGGTCTAGCCACAGATACGCAGTATTTT. This encodes CASSQEGLATDTQYF.